This is a list of T cell receptor beta chains from one sample in a study of sequential checkpoint blockade in melanoma. TCRdb's copy holds only in-frame clones and misses some; the assay was immunoSEQ multiplex PCR. The table includes tens of thousands of clones, about 88% detected once. The source material was CD8+ T cells sorted from blood (inferred from file names), sampled from a patient given nivolumab and ipilimumab in sequence. These receptors were obtained from a human donor with melanoma. Each CDR3 is given with its conserved first and last residue. The D gene is left open where the match is weak. Clone size is shown for a subset of rows, as once, few, many or a class of expanded clone.

len | d_gene | j_gene | abundance | v_gene | CDR3nt | CDR3aa
13 | NA | TRBJ1-2 | once | TRBV7-9 | TGTGCCAGCAGTCTACAGGCGCCCCATGGCTACACCTTC | CASSLQAPHGYTF
16 | TRBD1 | TRBJ2-5 | once | TRBV10-1 | TGCGCCAGCAGTGAGTTTGGGACAGGGGGCCGAGAGACCCAGTACTTC | CASSEFGTGGRETQYF
15 | NA | TRBJ1-1 | NA | TRBV4-1 | TGCGCCAGCAGCCTAGCCGGGACATGGAACACTGAAGCTTTCTTT | CASSLAGTWNTEAFF
15 | NA | TRBJ2-1 | NA | TRBV28 | TGTGCCAGCAGGGCGAACAGACTAGAGTCCCATGAGCAGTTCTTC | CASRANRLESHEQFF
13 | NA | TRBJ1-2 | NA | TRBV7-9 | TGTGCCAGCAGCCCTGGAGGGATCTATGGCTACACCTTC | CASSPGGIYGYTF
15 | TRBD2 | TRBJ2-1 | NA | TRBV18 | TGTGCCAGCTCACCACCAAGCGGGAGTGATTTTTGGCAGTTCTTC | CASSPPSGSDFWQFF
15 | NA | TRBJ2-5 | NA | TRBV4-1 | TGCGCCAGCAGCCAAGAACGATTCGGGGTGGAGACCCAGTACTTC | CASSQERFGVETQYF
18 | TRBD1 | TRBJ1-5 | NA | TRBV30 | TGTGCCTGGAGTGAAGGGACAGGGCTCTATGGAGCCAATCAGCCCCAGCATTTT | CAWSEGTGLYGANQPQHF
15 | TRBD2 | TRBJ2-7 | NA | TRBV5-5 | TGTGCCAGCAGCCCGGGACTAGCGGGATCCCACGAGCAGTACTTC | CASSPGLAGSHEQYF
15 | TRBD1 | TRBJ1-1 | NA | TRBV30 | TGTGCCTGGAAGTGGGACAGGGGTCGGAACACTGAAGCTTTCTTT | CAWKWDRGRNTEAFF
15 | NA | TRBJ1-3 | NA | TRBV19 | TGTGCCAGTAGTCTCCGCGCAGGGCAGGGAAACACCATATATTTT | CASSLRAGQGNTIYF
15 | TRBD2 | TRBJ2-7 | NA | TRBV27 | TGTGCCAGCAGTCGAGAGACTAGCAGTACCTACGAGCAGTACTTC | CASSRETSSTYEQYF
13 | NA | TRBJ2-7 | NA | TRBV27 | TGTGCCAGCAGTTTATCGATCGGCTACGAGCAGTACTTC | CASSLSIGYEQYF
13 | NA | TRBJ2-1 | NA | TRBV11-3 | TGTGCCAGCAGCCCCGGCAGGCCGAATGAGCAGTTCTTC | CASSPGRPNEQFF
13 | NA | TRBJ1-2 | once | TRBV9 | TGTGCCAGCACCCTACCAGGGGCGGAAAGCTACACCTTC | CASTLPGAESYTF
14 | NA | TRBJ1-2 | NA | TRBV4-3 | TGCGCCAGCAGCCAAGACAGCGGTTGGGATGGCTACACCTTC | CASSQDSGWDGYTF
14 | NA | TRBJ2-1 | NA | TRBV27 | TGTGCCAGCAGTTTATCGGGCAGCTCTTTGGGGCAGTTCTTC | CASSLSGSSLGQFF
12 | TRBD1 | TRBJ1-2 | NA | TRBV29-1 | TGCAGCGTGGACGCTAGGGGGCAGGGCTACACCTTC | CSVDARGQGYTF
15 | NA | TRBJ1-5 | NA | TRBV9 | TGTGCCAGCAGCGTAGACGGTAATAGCAATCAGCCCCAGCATTTT | CASSVDGNSNQPQHF
15 | TRBD1 | TRBJ2-1 | NA | TRBV27 | TGTGCCAGCAGTCCTAGGACAGGGGCCTACAATGAGCAGTTCTTC | CASSPRTGAYNEQFF
12 | TRBD2 | TRBJ2-1 | NA | TRBV5-1 | TGCGCCAGCAGCTTTAGCGGGGATGAGCAGTTCTTC | CASSFSGDEQFF
19 | NA | TRBJ2-3 | NA | TRBV28 | TGTGCCAGCAGCCCCCGCTGGGGGGTGGGGATTATTTTTGCAGATACGCAGTATTTT | CASSPRWGVGIIFADTQYF
13 | NA | TRBJ1-1 | once | TRBV10-3 | TGTGCCATCAGTGAGGCCCGGGGCACTGAAGCTTTCTTT | CAISEARGTEAFF
15 | TRBD1 | TRBJ1-5 | NA | TRBV7-6 | TGTGCCAGCAGCTTAGGGACAGGGGGGAGGCAGCCCCAGCATTTT | CASSLGTGGRQPQHF
15 | TRBD1 | TRBJ2-7 | NA | TRBV9 | TGTGCCAGCAGCGTAGAAGGGACAGGGGGCTACGAGCAGTACTTC | CASSVEGTGGYEQYF
15 | TRBD2 | TRBJ2-7 | NA | TRBV11-2 | TGTGCCAGCAGCTTAGCTGGCGGGGGACCGAGGGAGCAGTACTTC | CASSLAGGGPREQYF
15 | TRBD2 | TRBJ2-1 | once | TRBV2 | TGTGCCAGCAGAGTGGGACTAGCGGGAGAGGATGAGCAGTTCTTC | CASRVGLAGEDEQFF
13 | NA | TRBJ1-1 | NA | TRBV7-8 | TGTGCCGGTATGAGGTTGTTGAACACTGAAGCTTTCTTT | CAGMRLLNTEAFF
20 | NA | TRBJ1-2 | NA | TRBV14 | TGTGCCAGCAGCCAAGATAAAAAGGCGGGGGTTGCCCGAGCTAACTATGGCTACACCTTC | CASSQDKKAGVARANYGYTF
17 | TRBD1 | TRBJ2-5 | NA | TRBV9 | TGTGCCAGCAGCACCCCCCTCGAGGGGGCGAGCCAAGAGACCCAGTACTTC | CASSTPLEGASQETQYF
11 | NA | TRBJ2-1 | NA | TRBV27 | TGTGCCATCAGAGTGGGCCCCGAGCAGTTCTTC | CAIRVGPEQFF
13 | NA | TRBJ1-2 | NA | TRBV2 | TGTGCCAGCAGTGGCAGAACTAACTATGGCTACACCTTC | CASSGRTNYGYTF
11 | NA | TRBJ2-7 | NA | TRBV29-1 | TGCAGCGCCCAGGTGGCTGGCGAGCAGTACTTC | CSAQVAGEQYF
15 | TRBD1 | TRBJ1-5 | few | TRBV7-2 | TGTGCCAGCAGCTTAGGACAGGGGGCTGGACAGCCCCAGCATTTT | CASSLGQGAGQPQHF
14 | NA | TRBJ2-5 | medium-sized | TRBV13 | TGTGCCAGCAGCTTAGTCCACGAGTTGGAGACCCAGTACTTC | CASSLVHELETQYF
15 | NA | TRBJ1-2 | NA | TRBV6-5 | TGTGCCAGCAGCAAGATGGGTGGGAGTGCGAATGGCTACACCTTC | CASSKMGGSANGYTF
16 | NA | TRBJ1-5 | NA | TRBV6-1 | TGTGCCAGCAGTGAAGGCGGAAGGACAAGCAATCAGCCCCAGCATTTT | CASSEGGRTSNQPQHF
16 | TRBD1 | TRBJ1-2 | NA | TRBV19 | TGTGCCAGTAGTATACTTCGGACAGGGGCAGGCTTCGGCTACACCTTC | CASSILRTGAGFGYTF
14 | NA | TRBJ1-6 | NA | TRBV5-4 | TGTGCCAGCAGCTTGGACAGGGTGAATTCACCCCTCCACTTT | CASSLDRVNSPLHF
14 | NA | TRBJ2-7 | few | TRBV19 | TGTGCCAGTAGTATAGGCCAGGGAGGGGGCGAGCAGTACTTC | CASSIGQGGGEQYF
15 | NA | TRBJ1-1 | NA | TRBV28 | TGTGCCAGCAGTTTGGTTCTTGGTTCTAATACTGAAGCTTTCTTT | CASSLVLGSNTEAFF
11 | NA | TRBJ2-3 | NA | TRBV7-9 | TGTGCCAGCACAGGTCCAGATACGCAGTATTTT | CASTGPDTQYF
16 | NA | TRBJ2-1 | NA | TRBV27 | TGTGCCAGCAGTTTGGGCTTTCCTGGCTCCTACAATGAGCAGTTCTTC | CASSLGFPGSYNEQFF
15 | NA | TRBJ2-1 | NA | TRBV27 | TGTGCCAGCAGTTTATGGGGCTACTCCTACAATGAGCAGTTCTTC | CASSLWGYSYNEQFF
18 | NA | TRBJ1-1 | NA | TRBV9 | TGTGCCAGCAGCGTAGGGAGGCCCGGGCGAATGGGTAACACTGAAGCTTTCTTT | CASSVGRPGRMGNTEAFF
18 | TRBD2 | TRBJ2-3 | NA | TRBV7-3 | TGTGCCAGCAGCTCATCAGTAGCGGGAGAGGTTCCCACAGATACGCAGTATTTT | CASSSSVAGEVPTDTQYF
15 | TRBD2 | TRBJ2-3 | NA | TRBV5-4 | TGTGCCAGCAGCACGGGACTAGCGGGCACAGATACGCAGTATTTT | CASSTGLAGTDTQYF
16 | TRBD2 | TRBJ2-1 | NA | TRBV9 | TGTGCCAGCAGCGTATATGGCGGGAGCTCCTACAATGAGCAGTTCTTC | CASSVYGGSSYNEQFF
13 | TRBD1 | TRBJ2-5 | NA | TRBV19 | TGTGCCAGTAGGTGGGGACAGGAAGAGACCCAGTACTTC | CASRWGQEETQYF
16 | TRBD1 | TRBJ2-2 | NA | TRBV5-1 | TGCGCCAGCAGCTCAGCGGACAGGGTGTTCACCGGGGAGCTGTTTTTT | CASSSADRVFTGELFF
16 | NA | TRBJ2-7 | few | TRBV6-6 | TGTGCCAGCACCTCTTACCCACGCGGGGAATCCTACGAGCAGTACTTC | CASTSYPRGESYEQYF
15 | TRBD1 | TRBJ1-2 | NA | TRBV27 | TGTGCCAGCAGTTTAGGAGGGGGCGGTTACTATGGCTACACCTTC | CASSLGGGGYYGYTF